This TCR beta chain appears in the sequencing data of a study of blood T cell repertoires in COVID-19. The CDR3 is made up of 13 amino acids. The J segment lost 4 bases and the V segment lost 5 bases, leaving 3 bases of the junction unmatched. TCRdb's table, derived via immunoSEQ multiplex PCR, lists solely in-frame clones and lacks some. The data hold roughly 140,000 clones, with around 82% observed a single time. Sequenced sample: PBMCs or T cells enriched from blood (not recorded which). This TCR came from a man in his fifties in a cohort exposed to, infected with or recovered from COVID-19 (not recorded which). The genes are TRBV12-3 or TRBV12-4 and TRBJ1-2, with 8 bases identical to TRBD1. CDR3 DNA: TGTGCCAGCAGTCGGGACAGGCTCTATGGCTACACCTTC. Its translation: CASSRDRLYGYTF.